The 7 T cell receptor beta chains in this list originate from one sample, sequenced in a study of blood T cell repertoires in COVID-19. The protocol was immunoSEQ multiplex PCR, while the TCRdb copy is restricted to in-frame clones and leaves out a portion. The sample consists of around 190,000 clones, around 79% of them appearing once. Sample: peripheral blood. These receptors were taken from a woman in her fifties or sixties with acute or convalescent COVID-19.

The V gene is TRBV30, the J gene TRBJ1-1; tentative D call: TRBD1 (5 bases). The V and J ends lost 3 bases and 4 bases respectively, with 18 bases between them. The CDR3 is 15 amino acids. Looked up from germline, CDR1 is GTSNPN and CDR2 is SVGIG (reference sequence). In nucleotides, the CDR3 is TGTGCCTGGAGCAAATTCCAGGGATTGCTCACTGAAGCTTTCTTT. It codes for CAWSKFQGLLTEAFF.

The V and J genes are TRBV4-3 and TRBJ2-3, with D unclear. Germline V gene lookup returns CDR1 LGHNA and CDR2 YSLEER. V was cut by 4 bases and J by 2 bases, with 13 bases left in between. This CDR3 has 15 amino acids. CDR3 amino acids: CASSPLVDFTDTQYF. The CDR3 DNA is TGCGCCAGCAGCCCTCTGGTAGACTTCACAGATACGCAGTATTTT.

For the CDR3, the DNA is TGCGCCAGCAGCTTAAGCACTAGCGGGGGCTCTGCAGATACGCAGTATTTT. Its protein is CASSLSTSGGSADTQYF. The chain has TRBV5-1 and TRBJ2-3, with 11 bases identical to TRBD2. CDR1 is SGHRS, CDR2 YFSETQ, per germline. Trimming took 2 bases from V and 4 from J; bases not matched to a gene: 9. The CDR3 extends over 17 amino acids.

The rearrangement uses TRBV6-4 and TRBJ2-1; the match to TRBD1 covers 7 bases. Germline assignment: CDR1 MRHNA and CDR2 SNTAGT. The V and J ends lost 6 bases and 9 bases, in that order; junction bases with no gene match: 11. The CDR3 runs to 14 residues. The CDR3 DNA reads TGTGCCAGCAGCCAACAGACAGGGTTTAGTGAGCAGTTCTTC. It codes for CASSQQTGFSEQFF.

The rearrangement links TRBV2 to TRBJ1-5; 9 nucleotides align to TRBD1. J was trimmed by 4 bases and V by 3 bases; bases with no gene match: 1. This CDR3 region has 14 residues. CDR1 is SNHLY, CDR2 FYNNEI, per germline. CDR3 nucleotide sequence: TGTGCCAGCAGTGAGGGACAGGGAAATCAGCCCCAGCATTTT. Translating gives CASSEGQGNQPQHF. Filled out from reference TRBV2 and TRBJ1-5, the complete variable domain reads EPEVTQTPSHQVTQMGQEVILRCVPISNHLYFYWYRQILGQKVEFLVSFYNNEISEKSEIFDDQFSVERPDGSNFTLKIRSTKLEDSAMYFCASSEGQGNQPQHFGDGTRLSIL.

This clone was found a few times. J is TRBJ2-7 and V is TRBV9; 11 bases match TRBD2. Germline V gives CDR1 SGDLS, CDR2 YYNGEE. The CDR3 runs to 15 residues. Trimming cost V 1 base and J 5 bases; bases outside gene matches: 5. The CDR3 DNA reads TGTGCCAGCAGCGTAACCACTAGCGGGAGCCACGAGCAGTACTTC. This encodes CASSVTTSGSHEQYF.

This chain uses TRBV3-1 (or the pseudogene TRBV3-2) with TRBJ1-1; possible D gene TRBD1, 5 bases. Trimming cost V 1 base and J 4 bases, with 22 bases left between them. The CDR3 sequence is 18 residues long. Germline CDR1 LGHDT, CDR2 YNNKEL (reference sequence). CDR3: CASSQVGWGLLKGTEAFF. DNA of the CDR3: TGTGCCAGCAGCCAAGTGGGATGGGGACTCTTAAAAGGCACTGAAGCTTTCTTT.